This is a list of T cell receptor beta chains from one sample in a study of T cell responses to AZD1222 COVID-19 vaccine. Profiled with immunoSEQ multiplex PCR; TCRdb holds only in-frame clones, not every one. The table records under 150,000 clones, approximately 87% of them present only once. This sample comprised peripheral blood, obtained 28 days after the second AZD1222 dose. The source is an adult who received the AZD1222 COVID-19 vaccine. The CDR3 runs from the conserved cysteine through the conserved F or W. Fields, in order: CDR3 protein, CDR3 DNA, V gene, J gene, D gene, clone size. D genes are given only for firm matches. Clone size is given for some rows only: seen once, a few or many times, or a class if the clone is expanded.

CDR3: CASSLLYQPQHF; DNA: TGTGCCAGCAGTTTATTATATCAGCCCCAGCATTTT; V: TRBV28; J: TRBJ1-5; D: .; size: .
CDR3: CASSFPGLATEAFF; DNA: TGTGCCAGCAGCTTTCCGGGGTTGGCCACTGAAGCTTTCTTT; V: TRBV7-2; J: TRBJ1-1; D: .; size: .
CDR3: CASSLSRGVTSNQPQHF; DNA: TGTGCCAGCAGCTTATCCAGGGGGGTTACTTCCAATCAGCCCCAGCATTTT; V: TRBV5-6; J: TRBJ1-5; D: TRBD1; size: few
CDR3: CASSFVGLEAFF; DNA: TGTGCCAGCAGCTTCGTTGGCCTTGAAGCTTTCTTT; V: TRBV7-9; J: TRBJ1-1; D: .; size: .
CDR3: CASSSAGSYNEQFF; DNA: TGTGCCAGCAGCTCGGCGGGATCATACAATGAGCAGTTCTTC; V: TRBV7-3; J: TRBJ2-1; D: .; size: .
CDR3: CASWNGQTTGELFF; DNA: TGTGCCAGTTGGAACGGACAGACCACCGGGGAGCTGTTTTTT; V: TRBV19; J: TRBJ2-2; D: .; size: once
CDR3: CASSAIAGGEQFF; DNA: TGTGCCAGCAGCGCGATAGCGGGAGGGGAGCAGTTCTTC; V: TRBV7-6; J: TRBJ2-1; D: TRBD2; size: .
CDR3: CASTLPDGRGPTPLHF; DNA: TGTGCCAGCACCCTACCCGACGGCAGGGGGCCTACACCCCTCCACTTT; V: TRBV28; J: TRBJ1-6; D: TRBD1; size: .
CDR3: CASSPRLAGGDNEQFF; DNA: TGTGCCAGCAGCCCGAGACTAGCGGGGGGCGATAATGAGCAGTTCTTC; V: TRBV11-1; J: TRBJ2-1; D: TRBD2; size: once
CDR3: CASSRQNNQPQHF; DNA: TGTGCCAGCAGCCGGCAGAACAATCAGCCCCAGCATTTT; V: TRBV7-2; J: TRBJ1-5; D: .; size: .
CDR3: CASTRDRAEKLFF; DNA: TGCGCCAGCACCCGGGACAGGGCGGAAAAACTGTTTTTT; V: TRBV10-2; J: TRBJ1-4; D: TRBD1; size: .
CDR3: CASSERGGGYTF; DNA: TGTGCCAGCAGTGAACGGGGTGGAGGCTACACCTTC; V: TRBV25-1; J: TRBJ1-2; D: .; size: .
CDR3: CSAKYGVQLDF; DNA: TGCAGTGCTAAATACGGGGTCCAATTGGATTTT; V: TRBV20-1; J: TRBJ2-3; D: .; size: .
CDR3: CSVVGNGYTF; DNA: TGCAGCGTTGTGGGAAATGGCTACACCTTC; V: TRBV29-1; J: TRBJ1-2; D: .; size: .
CDR3: CASSVGDREGDQPQHF; DNA: TGTGCCAGCAGCGTGGGGGACAGGGAAGGTGATCAGCCCCAGCATTTT; V: TRBV11-2; J: TRBJ1-5; D: TRBD1; size: .
CDR3: CSVAWREEAEAFF; DNA: TGCAGCGTGGCGTGGAGGGAAGAGGCTGAAGCTTTCTTT; V: TRBV29-1; J: TRBJ1-1; D: .; size: .
CDR3: CASRRTQGAYSNQPQHF; DNA: TGTGCCAGTAGGCGTACGCAGGGAGCCTATAGCAATCAGCCCCAGCATTTT; V: TRBV19; J: TRBJ1-5; D: .; size: .
CDR3: CASSSSGGDYGYTF; DNA: TGCGCCAGCAGTTCTTCAGGGGGCGACTATGGCTACACCTTC; V: TRBV5-1; J: TRBJ1-2; D: TRBD1; size: .
CDR3: CASSQDVRQGGNTIYF; DNA: TGTGCCAGCAGCCAAGATGTGAGACAGGGCGGAAACACCATATATTTT; V: TRBV3-1/TRBV3-2; J: TRBJ1-3; D: TRBD1; size: .
CDR3: CASSYSPRTGERRQPQHF; DNA: TGTGCCAGCAGTTACTCCCCCCGGACAGGGGAGAGGAGACAGCCCCAGCATTTT; V: TRBV28; J: TRBJ1-5; D: TRBD1; size: few
CDR3: CASSLDPGQNNSPLHF; DNA: TGTGCCAGCAGTTTAGACCCCGGGCAGAACAATTCACCCCTCCACTTT; V: TRBV28; J: TRBJ1-6; D: .; size: .
CDR3: CASRTGSPTDTQYF; DNA: TGCGCCAGCAGGACGGGTTCACCGACAGATACGCAGTATTTT; V: TRBV5-1; J: TRBJ2-3; D: .; size: .
CDR3: CSVDFSGQGGTFF; DNA: TGCAGCGTTGATTTTTCCGGACAGGGTGGAACTTTCTTT; V: TRBV29-1; J: TRBJ1-1; D: TRBD1; size: .
CDR3: CASSGYQETQYF; DNA: TGTGCCAGCAGCGGATATCAAGAGACCCAGTACTTC; V: TRBV5-6; J: TRBJ2-5; D: .; size: .
CDR3: CASSVTGSANEKLFF; DNA: TGTGCCAGCAGCGTGACAGGATCCGCTAATGAAAAACTGTTTTTT; V: TRBV9; J: TRBJ1-4; D: .; size: once
CDR3: CASSLGGGELFF; DNA: TGTGCCAGCAGTTTAGGGGGCGGGGAGCTGTTTTTT; V: TRBV12-3/TRBV12-4; J: TRBJ2-2; D: .; size: .
CDR3: CASSPGTDSRGDNEQFF; DNA: TGCGCCAGCAGCCCGGGGACGGACAGCAGGGGGGACAATGAGCAGTTCTTC; V: TRBV5-1; J: TRBJ2-1; D: .; size: .
CDR3: CASSIYGGNTEAFF; DNA: TGTGCCAGCTCGATTTATGGGGGGAACACTGAAGCTTTCTTT; V: TRBV18; J: TRBJ1-1; D: .; size: .
CDR3: CASSRGQKNSPLHF; DNA: TGTGCCAGCAGCCGGGGACAGAAAAATTCACCCCTCCACTTT; V: TRBV7-3; J: TRBJ1-6; D: TRBD1; size: .
CDR3: CASSLSLIRSRDKGIKEETQYF; DNA: TGTGCCAGCAGCTTGTCATTAATTCGGTCCCGGGACAAGGGAATCAAAGAAGAGACCCAGTACTTC; V: TRBV7-3; J: TRBJ2-5; D: .; size: .
CDR3: CASTAQGANTEAFF; DNA: TGTGCCAGCACAGCCCAGGGGGCGAACACTGAAGCTTTCTTT; V: TRBV5-4; J: TRBJ1-1; D: TRBD1; size: .
CDR3: CASSETSSDTQYF; DNA: TGTGCCAGCAGCGAGACTAGCTCAGATACGCAGTATTTT; V: TRBV9; J: TRBJ2-3; D: TRBD2; size: .
CDR3: CASNALATNEKLFF; DNA: TGTGCCAGCAATGCGCTTGCAACTAATGAAAAACTGTTTTTT; V: TRBV6-5; J: TRBJ1-4; D: .; size: .
CDR3: CASRQTGSGTGWIEQFF; DNA: TGCGCCAGCAGGCAAACCGGGTCCGGGACAGGGTGGATTGAGCAGTTCTTC; V: TRBV5-1; J: TRBJ2-1; D: TRBD1; size: few
CDR3: CASRDLGLGNIQYF; DNA: TGTGCCAGCAGGGACCTTGGGCTCGGGAACATTCAGTACTTC; V: TRBV6-5; J: TRBJ2-4; D: .; size: .
CDR3: CASSYSRGTGNTIYF; DNA: TGTGCCAGCAGTTACTCAAGGGGTACTGGAAACACCATATATTTT; V: TRBV6-5; J: TRBJ1-3; D: .; size: .
CDR3: CASRMSYEQYF; DNA: TGTGCCAGCCGCATGAGCTACGAGCAGTACTTC; V: TRBV6-5; J: TRBJ2-7; D: .; size: .
CDR3: CASSVSTGSTYNEQFF; DNA: TGTGCCAGCAGCGTGAGTACAGGGAGCACCTACAATGAGCAGTTCTTC; V: TRBV9; J: TRBJ2-1; D: .; size: .
CDR3: CASSLVGHPNTGELFF; DNA: TGTGCCAGCAGCTTAGTGGGACATCCGAACACCGGGGAGCTGTTTTTT; V: TRBV7-9; J: TRBJ2-2; D: .; size: .
CDR3: CSVATGSGYEQYF; DNA: TGCAGCGTGGCGACAGGATCAGGCTACGAGCAGTACTTC; V: TRBV29-1; J: TRBJ2-7; D: .; size: .
CDR3: CASSVDPRGSEAFF; DNA: TGTGCCAGCAGCGTAGACCCTAGAGGGTCGGAAGCTTTCTTT; V: TRBV9; J: TRBJ1-1; D: .; size: once
CDR3: CASSQGEGQLSYGYTF; DNA: TGCGCCAGCAGCCAAGGGGAAGGCCAGCTGAGCTATGGCTACACCTTC; V: TRBV4-1; J: TRBJ1-2; D: .; size: .